One sample yielded the 23 T cell receptor beta chains listed below, sequenced in a study of T cells in Graves' hyperthyroidism and ophthalmopathy. TCR beta CDR3 sequences were amplified from RNA transcripts. First-round RT-PCR targeting the TCR CDR3 was performed with the HTBI primer set. TCRdb re-called the multiplex PCR reads through MiXCR, storing one row per CDR3 protein. This table holds around 720,000 distinct CDR3 sequences, around 40% found once. Sequencing was carried out using blood. The source is a woman between 35 and 50 years old with Graves' hyperthyroidism.

This sequence joins TRBV10-3 and TRBJ2-1, with D hard to call. The CDR3 has 13 amino acids. The germline V and J ends were trimmed by 4 bases and 7 bases, with 11 bases remaining between them. Germline V gene sequence: CDR1 ENHRY, CDR2 SYGVKD. The CDR3 bases are TGTGCCATCAGTGCAACCTGGGGTAATGAGCAGTTCTTC. Protein: CAISATWGNEQFF.

The CDR3 DNA reads as TGTGCCAGCAGCCCCCAAGGGGAGACAGTCTCTGGAAACACCATATATTTT. It specifies CASSPQGETVSGNTIYF. The chain recombines TRBV9 with TRBJ1-3; D possibly corresponds to TRBD1 (5 bases). Germline assignment: CDR1 SGDLS and CDR2 YYNGEE. The V end was cut by 4 bases, the J end by 0 bases, with 17 bases between. CDR3 length: 17 amino acids.

The sample holds many counts of this clonotype. This chain joins TRBV7-2 and TRBJ1-6, with 9 bases identical to TRBD1. The CDR3 length is 14 residues. Germline CDR1 is SGHTA and CDR2 is FQGNSA. V trimming: 5 bases; J trimming: 8 bases; junction bases outside the gene matches: 4. This CDR3 is CASSPRTGDSPLHF. The CDR3 DNA reads as TGTGCCAGCAGCCCCCGGACAGGGGATTCACCCCTCCACTTT.

This clonotype came up a few times. The CDR3 protein is CASSSFGTNEKLFF. CDR3 sequence (DNA): TGTGCCAGCAGTTCCTTCGGGACGAATGAAAAACTGTTTTTT. The chain recombines TRBV12-3 or TRBV12-4 with TRBJ1-4; D may be TRBD1 (5 bases). V lost 4 bases to trimming and J lost 5 bases, with 11 bases between them. The CDR3 spans 14 residues.

V usage is TRBV7-9 and J usage is TRBJ1-2, with D perhaps matching TRBD1 (5 bases). The V gene lost 5 bases and the J gene lost 8 bases, with 24 bases spanning the gap. The CDR3 is 16 residues long. Germline V gene data show CDR1 as SEHNR and CDR2 as FQNEAQ (reference sequence). The CDR3 is CASSQDAREDMGGYTF. The DNA for the CDR3 is TGTGCCAGCAGCCAAGACGCCAGGGAGGATATGGGAGGCTACACCTTC.

The chain carries TRBV4-1 and TRBJ2-7, with TRBD1 as a possible D gene (6 bases). Trimming took off 4 bases at V and 1 base at J, with 20 bases between the two ends. Germline V CDR1 and CDR2: MGHRA, YSYEKL. CDR3 size: 17 residues. For the CDR3, the DNA is TGCGCCAGCAGCCTATCTGACAGGTCCCTCAGATCCTACGAGCAGTACTTC. Its translation is CASSLSDRSLRSYEQYF.

This clonotype was found many times. The chain carries TRBV29-1 and TRBJ1-1; D is unclear. CDR3 length equals 11 residues. The V end lost 8 bases, the J end lost 0 bases, and 7 bases lay between the germline ends. The germline CDR1 and CDR2 sequences are SQVTM and ANQGSEA. The CDR3 is CSTSVNTEAFF. CDR3 sequence (DNA): TGCAGCACCTCCGTGAACACTGAAGCTTTCTTT.

In this sample, this clonotype turned up many times. V gene TRBV10-3 combines with J gene TRBJ1-4, with 7 positions matching TRBD1. CDR3 length: 14 amino acids. Trimming took 2 bases from V and 7 from J; bases not matched to a gene: 4. Germline V lookup: CDR1 ENHRY, CDR2 SYGVKD. This CDR3 is CAISEGNRGEKLFF. CDR3 bases: TGTGCCATCAGTGAGGGGAACAGGGGTGAAAAACTGTTTTTT.

This clonotype was counted only a few times. The gene calls are TRBV5-1 and TRBJ1-2; no clear D gene. The CDR3 loop spans 11 amino acids. The V gene lost 4 bases and the J gene lost 8 bases, with 9 bases spanning the gap. Germline V gives CDR1 SGHRS, CDR2 YFSETQ. The CDR3: CASSPAGGYTF. The CDR3 DNA is TGCGCCAGCAGCCCAGCGGGGGGCTACACCTTC.

The genes are TRBV24-1 and TRBJ1-1; TRBD1 matches 8 bases. Unmatched junction bases numbered 4, after V lost 11 bases and J lost 0 bases. The CDR3 has 13 residues. Germline assignment: CDR1 KGHDR and CDR2 SFDVKD. The CDR3 reads CASQGALNTEAFF. CDR3 nucleotides: TGTGCCAGCCAGGGGGCACTGAACACTGAAGCTTTCTTT.

This clonotype was observed at least ten times. The chain uses TRBV12-3 or TRBV12-4 and TRBJ1-2; D not certain. The CDR3 loop spans 14 amino acids. Trimming pared 6 bases from V and 4 bases from J, leaving 15 bases between. CDR3 bases: TGTGCCAGCAGCTCAACTCCGACACGCTATGGCTACACCTTC. Its protein is CASSSTPTRYGYTF.

Ten or more counts support this clonotype. The chain links TRBV2 to TRBJ1-2, with D perhaps matching TRBD1 (6 bases). The CDR3 covers 14 residues. CDR1 and CDR2 (germline): SNHLY, FYNNEI. Trimming removed 11 bases from V and 2 bases from J, with 18 bases in between. The CDR3 loop reads CAAIAGAGNYGYTF. The CDR3 DNA is TGTGCCGCTATAGCAGGGGCCGGGAACTATGGCTACACCTTC.

Remarks on this clonotype: With a much larger clone just one base away, this may be a read error. The chain uses TRBV7-2 and TRBJ1-1, with unresolved D. Germline V gene lookup returns CDR1 SGHTA and CDR2 FQGNSA. The CDR3 is 14 residues long. Trimming stripped 1 base from V and 5 bases from J, with 11 bases between. The CDR3 DNA sequence: TGTGCCAGCAGCTTAGGAGGGTTGAGGACTGAAGCTTTCTTT. Residues: CASSLGGLRTEAFF.

The chain uses TRBV20-1 and TRBJ1-2, with D possibly TRBD1 on 5 matching bases. Germline values: CDR1 DFQATT, CDR2 SNEGSKA (reference sequence). This CDR3 contains 14 residues. The V and J ends lost 0 bases and 2 bases respectively, with 10 bases between them. The CDR3 spells CSARDSPGNYGYTF. The CDR3 DNA reads TGCAGTGCTAGAGACTCTCCAGGGAACTATGGCTACACCTTC.

A single count supports this clonotype. This chain links TRBV6-5 with TRBJ2-7; 8 bases fit TRBD2. The germline V gene encodes CDR1 MNHEY and CDR2 SVGAGI. This CDR3 is built from 15 residues. The junction had 7 bases not matched to a gene; V was cut back by 4 bases and J by 2 bases. This chain's CDR3 is CASSSLRGAPYEQYF. CDR3 coding DNA: TGTGCCAGCAGTTCCTTGCGGGGGGCCCCCTACGAGCAGTACTTC.

This clonotype was seen repeatedly, ten times or more. The chain uses TRBV12-3 or TRBV12-4 and TRBJ2-7, with a tentative D call TRBD1 (6 bases). There are 16 residues in the CDR3. Trimming took 1 base from V and 5 from J, leaving 18 bases between them. Here the CDR3 DNA reads TGTGCCAGCAGTTTAGAGGGGGAACTCGGACACAACGAGCAGTACTTC. The encoded protein is CASSLEGELGHNEQYF.

At least ten counts were recorded for this clonotype. V and J are TRBV19 and TRBJ2-7, with D possibly called TRBD1 or TRBD2 (5 bases each). The ends were cut back, 3 bases at V and 4 bases at J, with 10 bases in the middle. CDR1 and CDR2 from the germline V gene are LNHDA and SQIVND (reference sequence). There are 13 residues in the CDR3. CDR3 amino acids: CASSIGTTYEQYF. Written as DNA, the CDR3 is TGTGCCAGTAGTATCGGGACGACATACGAGCAGTACTTC.

V usage is TRBV12-3 or TRBV12-4 and J usage is TRBJ1-1, with 10 bases aligning to TRBD1. The CDR3 sequence is 14 residues long. V lost 3 bases to trimming and J lost 9 bases; unmatched junction nucleotides: 7. In nucleotides, the CDR3 is TGTGCCAGCAGTTTTATGAGGGACAGGGGCAAAGCTTTCTTT. As protein: CASSFMRDRGKAFF.

V is TRBV7-8 and J is TRBJ1-1; D is unclear. Germline CDR1 is SGHVS and CDR2 is FQNEAQ. V was cut by 1 base and J by 11 bases, with 14 bases left in between. The CDR3 spans 13 residues. The CDR3 protein is CASSLGALTLAFF. The CDR3 DNA is TGTGCCAGCAGCTTAGGGGCGTTAACTTTGGCTTTCTTT.

The chain employs TRBV19 and TRBJ1-4, with 7 bases that match TRBD1. Trimming removed 8 bases from V and 8 bases from J; junction bases left unmatched: 17. The germline V gene has CDR1 LNHDA and CDR2 SQIVND (reference sequence). This CDR3 is 16 amino acids long. Here the CDR3 reads CASSAPLRDRGEKLFF. CDR3 DNA: TGTGCCAGTTCTGCACCCCTCCGGGACAGAGGAGAAAAACTGTTTTTT.

This clonotype was observed a few times. The DNA of the CDR3 is TGTGCCAGCAGCGGGCCAGGGGGCTACACCTTC. Translated, it gives CASSGPGGYTF. The gene calls are TRBV7-9 and TRBJ1-2, with a tentative D call TRBD1 (5 bases). This CDR3 spans 11 amino acids. Trimming removed 5 bases at V and 8 bases at J, with 9 bases between. Germline CDR1 reads SEHNR; CDR2 reads FQNEAQ (reference sequence).

This clonotype has just a few counts. The chain combines TRBV12-3 or TRBV12-4 with TRBJ1-1; 7 bases line up with TRBD1. V dropped 7 bases and J dropped 2; count of bases not matched to a gene: 7. CDR3 length: 14 amino acids. The CDR3 protein is CASTLGQQNTEAFF. The CDR3 DNA sequence: TGTGCCAGCACCCTGGGACAGCAAAACACTGAAGCTTTCTTT.

The table lists this clonotype with many counts. V is TRBV12-3 or TRBV12-4 and J is TRBJ1-1; 9 bases match TRBD1. The junction had 9 bases not matched to a gene; V was cut back by 4 bases and J by 0 bases. CDR3 length equals 17 residues. The CDR3 sequence is CASSSSGTGYLNTEAFF. CDR3 in DNA: TGTGCCAGCAGTTCTTCCGGGACAGGGTATTTGAACACTGAAGCTTTCTTT.